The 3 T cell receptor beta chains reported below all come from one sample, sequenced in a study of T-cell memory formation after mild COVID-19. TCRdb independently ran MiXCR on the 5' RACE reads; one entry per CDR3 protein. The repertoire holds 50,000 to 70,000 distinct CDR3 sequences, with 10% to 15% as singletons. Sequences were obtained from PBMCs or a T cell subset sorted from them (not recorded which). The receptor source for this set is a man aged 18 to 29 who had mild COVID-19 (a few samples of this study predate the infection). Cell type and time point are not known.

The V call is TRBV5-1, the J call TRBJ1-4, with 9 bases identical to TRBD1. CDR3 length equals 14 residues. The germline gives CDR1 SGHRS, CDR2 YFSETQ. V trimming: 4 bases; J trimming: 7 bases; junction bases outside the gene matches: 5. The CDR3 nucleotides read TGCGCCAGCAGCCCGGGACAGGGAGGTGAAAAACTGTTTTTT. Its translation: CASSPGQGGEKLFF.

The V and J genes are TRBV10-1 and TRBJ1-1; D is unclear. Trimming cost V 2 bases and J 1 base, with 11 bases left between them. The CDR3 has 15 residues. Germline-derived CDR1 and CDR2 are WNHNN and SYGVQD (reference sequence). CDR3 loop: CASSEAGEGNTEAFF. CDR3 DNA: TGCGCCAGCAGTGAGGCCGGGGAAGGGAACACTGAAGCTTTCTTT.

CDR3 in DNA: TGTGCCAGCAGCCCCGGGACTAGCGGGGGCCGAGAGCTGTTTTTT. Residues: CASSPGTSGGRELFF. The J gene is TRBJ2-2, the V gene TRBV3-1; 14 nucleotides match TRBD2. The CDR3 is 15 amino acids. Unmatched junction bases numbered 6, after V lost 4 bases and J lost 11 bases. Germline-derived CDR1 and CDR2 are LGHDT and YNNKEL (reference sequence).